The present entry profiles one T cell receptor (beta chain) with its context. Which antigen it targets is not known. Base qualities are missing; no much larger clone stands one base away. The method was the immunoSEQ multiplex PCR assay. The multiplex PCR relied on a mix of 60 forward primers for TCR Vbeta segments and 13 reverse primers for TCR Jbeta segments. Amplification of the CDR3 region of rearranged TCR beta genes was performed with a multiplex PCR assay on genomic DNA. The Illumina HiSeq System was used to sequence the amplified TCR beta libraries as 87-base-pair reads. Concerning the study's data processing: A later analysis tallied 75 million to 85 million unique TCR beta chains across the 666 repertoires, and roughly 11 million of those chains were shared by two or more donors. Raw reads were error-corrected and collapsed into unique sequences with a nearest-neighbor algorithm that merged closely related sequences to remove PCR and sequencing errors. V, D and J gene segments were assigned by aligning CDR3 sequences to IMGT reference sequences. For a sequence to be retained, a match of at least six nucleotides was required to both a V gene segment and a J gene segment. A rearrangement was called productive if the CDR3 had no stop codons and remained in frame with V and J, and every other rearrangement was called non-productive. CDR3 was defined according to IMGT convention as the region running from the second conserved V-encoded cysteine to the conserved J-encoded phenylalanine. The earlier analysis of 500 to 650 of the donors excluded any sequence lacking an unambiguous match to a single V gene segment. In an earlier analysis of approximately 550 of the donors, V segments were called functional above 56.7% productive rearrangements and were called segregating when the between-donor standard deviation exceeded 5%. A statistical classification framework was developed to diagnose cytomegalovirus status using the catalog of TCR beta chain sequences. In a later analysis, V and J genes were assigned by comparing TCR nucleotide sequences against IMGT/GENE-DB human TR gene sequences. Using the TCRdist pipeline, a later analysis assigned CDR3 sequences along with most-parsimonious VDJ recombination scenarios. In a later analysis, each TCR beta chain was defined by its CDR3 amino acid sequence together with its V-gene family, and reads without a unique V-gene family were excluded. To address suspected cross-contamination and a sequencing artifact, a later analysis removed 450 to 700 highly shared, low-generation-probability nucleotide sequences. A later analysis calculated a clonal expansion index for each public chain from normalized within-repertoire ranks of inferred template counts. In a later analysis, generation probabilities were computed with a VDJ recombination model fitted to out-of-frame rearrangements, and the resulting probabilities were checked against IGoR. In a later analysis, hypergeometric tests were used to score TCR-TCR, TCR-HLA and TCR-CMV co-occurrence, with a repertoire-size bias correction applied to TCR pairs. In a later analysis, false discovery rates were estimated by permuting HLA or CMV assignments 20 times. A later analysis grouped co-occurring TCRs with DBSCAN, adding TCRdist sequence similarity when clustering within HLA-allele-positive subsets. Repertoires with fewer than 30,000 or more than 120,000 public chains were left out of co-occurrence clustering, as were about 5 repertoires with anomalous nucleotide sharing. TCRdb took over this immuneACCESS table, retaining in-frame rearrangements with V and J assigned. Such tables are incomplete; in checked studies, under half of the missing clones stem from an unresolved V gene, and the remainder is unexplained. V and J calls and clone size are copied from that table; D and trimming were computed from the DNA. This sample lists roughly 110,000 clones; around 72% were detected once. The ten largest clones represent 11% to 15% of the sample.

The cohort consisted of some 670 healthy bone marrow donors. Cohort members were all nominally healthy when sampled, although unrecorded immune exposures were likely present. The donor was CMV seropositive and was included in the group of about 290 seropositive cohort members. A peripheral blood sample was collected from each donor, and TCR beta sequencing was performed on peripheral blood mononuclear cells. Genomic DNA extraction from the blood cell samples was performed with the Qiagen DNeasy Blood Extraction Kit. The data are from a study of cytomegalovirus exposure and HLA in healthy donors (dated by TCRdb to about 2017). A note on the overall study: An earlier analysis of approximately 640 of the donors reported approximately 290 Gb of sequence data and 120 million or so unique TCR beta sequences from some 180 million T cells. An early release that covered more than 550 HLA-typed donors contained about 300 gigabases of sequencing data and 70 million to 100 million unique TCR sequences. Of the roughly 400 genotyped donors, over 65% fell in the genetic ancestry cluster associated with self-reported Caucasian donors. The study aimed to test whether cataloging public T cell receptors could reveal signatures of past pathogen exposure. Using immunosequencing, the study profiled T cell repertoires from 500 to 800 subjects and related those repertoires to cytomegalovirus serostatus. A separate validation cohort of about 110 different subjects was used in addition to the roughly 640-subject first cohort. To predict cytomegalovirus infection status, the study combined high-throughput TCR immunosequencing, statistical association of individual TCRs with disease status, and machine learning. To study patterns of TCR occurrence, a later analysis re-analyzed previously published TCR beta repertoires from around 670 donors and added high-resolution HLA genotyping. Rather than drawing on any new phenotypic data, the later analysis identified candidate immune exposures from TCR beta sequences and the way those sequences occurred across donors. An earlier analysis of some 600 of the donors applied high-throughput TCR beta sequencing to assess whether each TCR beta V gene segment acted as functional or pseudogenic. Alongside the repertoire data, information on donor age, sex, ethnicity and CMV serostatus was compiled. A later genetic analysis took genome-wide SNP genotypes for about 55% of the 666 donors and used that subset as a discovery cohort. All discovery cohort repertoires had been generated using a single sequencing platform. Both class I and class II loci were covered by HLA typing, at four-digit resolution. The number of typed donors differed by locus: about 620-640 for A, B, C, DRB1 and DQB1; 500 to 550 for DQA1; fewer than 610 for DPA1; and around 470 for DPB1. About 5 DR-DQ haplotypes were handled as single units for association and clustering, since linkage in the cohort was strong. Across 398 genotyped donors of the cohort, an average of approximately 240,000 unique TCR beta nucleotide sequences per donor were sequenced, and roughly 17% of those sequences were non-productive. Results and caveats for the whole study, not just this receptor: A later genetic analysis associated a missense DCLRE1C variant with V-gene and J-gene trimming of TCR beta chains, and an independent cohort replicated the association. A cluster of highly shared sequence variants was judged likely to represent a technical artifact of the sequencing pipeline. The presence/absence analyses assumed that sequencing depth was roughly uniform across donors, and that assumption may not be true. A later analysis found that HLA-associated TCR beta chains were more clonally expanded and had lower generation probabilities than equally common non-associated chains. Assigning TCR associations to individual alleles was difficult when HLA alleles, especially DR and DQ, strongly co-occurred. The cohort was sequenced for TCR beta chains only, and without alpha or paired-chain data the features that could be detected were limited. Correlated functional status among segregating V segments might reflect linkage disequilibrium, but an unknown experimental factor could not be ruled out. CMV serostatus was the only immune exposure information available for the cohort. A further reported finding was that TCR beta sequences accurately predicted the HLA-A and HLA-B alleles for most subjects in the first cohort. In vitro tests confirmed that a few of the cytomegalovirus-associated TCR beta chains recognize cytomegalovirus antigens. Most CMV-associated TCR beta chains appeared to be HLA-restricted in a later analysis, and the HLA associations seemed to be driven largely by CMV exposure. According to the authors, the approach could potentially be generalized to other disease states and immunological phenotypes. A total of 150 or so TCR beta chains were listed by the study as associated with cytomegalovirus. In a later analysis, TCR association rates were found to vary across HLA loci, with the most associated TCRs seen for DRB1 alleles and the fewest for HLA-C alleles. The classifier was reported to diagnose cytomegalovirus status with high specificity and sensitivity in both the original cohort and the validation cohort. The earlier analysis of 587 of the donors excluded fewer than 20 rarely observed V segments, including chromosome 9 orphons, because counts were too low. At a false discovery rate of 0.05, a later analysis linked about 16,000 TCR beta sequences to specific HLA alleles. Several of the top co-occurrence clusters appeared to be linked to parvovirus B19, influenza, CMV and Epstein-Barr virus, according to a later analysis. Because HLA typing was missing for some donors at each locus, association tests included only the typed subset. A later genetic analysis reported fewer N-insertions in productive TCRs among donors in an Asian-associated ancestry cluster than the roughly 670-donor mean. An earlier analysis of around 540 of the donors showed that most TCR beta V segments appeared in productive rearrangements either about 87% or about 30% of the time, which broadly matched IMGT annotations. Across donors, most TCR sequences were observed very rarely, whereas some public TCRs were present in many individuals.

The sample taken for sequencing was PBMCs. The TCR originated in a woman aged 40-49 years in good health and CMV-seropositive.

The encoded CDR3 is CASSPRTLLTYEQYF. The DNA is as follows: TGTGCCAGCAGCCCCCGGACTCTTCTCACCTACGAGCAGTACTTC. The chain was built from TRBV5-5 and TRBJ2-7, with TRBD2 tentatively as D gene (5 bases match). The trim is 4 bases for V and 2 bases for J, with a gap of 16 bases between the germline ends. The CDR3, from cysteine to phenylalanine, totals 15 residues. The read is trimmed to its CDR3 DNA, 45 bases read in frame from base 1. Based on the germline V gene (reference sequence), the CDR1 and CDR2 sequences are SGHKS and YYEKEE.